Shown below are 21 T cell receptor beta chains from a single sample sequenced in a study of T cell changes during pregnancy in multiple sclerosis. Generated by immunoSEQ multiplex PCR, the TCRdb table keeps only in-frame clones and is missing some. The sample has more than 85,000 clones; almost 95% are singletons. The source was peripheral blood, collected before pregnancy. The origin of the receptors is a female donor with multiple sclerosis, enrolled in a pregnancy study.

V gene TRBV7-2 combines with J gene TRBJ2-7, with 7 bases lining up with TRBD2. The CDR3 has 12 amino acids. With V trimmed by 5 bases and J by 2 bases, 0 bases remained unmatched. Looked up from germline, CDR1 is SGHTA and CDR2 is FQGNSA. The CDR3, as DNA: TGTGCCAGCAGCGGGGGGGCCTACGAGCAGTACTTC. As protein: CASSGGAYEQYF.

The CDR3 coding sequence is TGTGCCAGCTCACCCATAGACAGGGGGCTCTACGAGCAGTACTTC. It specifies CASSPIDRGLYEQYF. J is TRBJ2-7 and V is TRBV18, with 10 bases aligning to TRBD1. From germline, CDR1 is KGHSH and CDR2 LQKENI. The junction had 5 bases not matched to a gene; V was cut back by 3 bases and J by 3 bases. This CDR3 has 15 amino acids.

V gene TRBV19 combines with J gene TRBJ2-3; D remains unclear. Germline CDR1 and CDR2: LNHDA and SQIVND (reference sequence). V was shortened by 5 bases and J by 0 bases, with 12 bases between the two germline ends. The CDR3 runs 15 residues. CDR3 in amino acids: CASSVGAASTDTQYF. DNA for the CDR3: TGTGCCAGTAGTGTGGGCGCCGCTAGCACAGATACGCAGTATTTT.

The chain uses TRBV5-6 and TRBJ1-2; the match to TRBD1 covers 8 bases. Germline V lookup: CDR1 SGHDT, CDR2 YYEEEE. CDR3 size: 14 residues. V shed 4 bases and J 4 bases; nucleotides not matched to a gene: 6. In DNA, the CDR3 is TGTGCCAGCAGCGCGGGGACAGGTCCCTATGGCTACACCTTC. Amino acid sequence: CASSAGTGPYGYTF.

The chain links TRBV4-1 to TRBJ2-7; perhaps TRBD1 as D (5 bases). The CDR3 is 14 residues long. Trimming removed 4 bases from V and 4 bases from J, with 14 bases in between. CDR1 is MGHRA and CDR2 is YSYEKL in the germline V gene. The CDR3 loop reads CASSPPSGQYEQYF. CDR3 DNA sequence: TGCGCCAGCAGCCCTCCGTCAGGGCAATACGAGCAGTACTTC.

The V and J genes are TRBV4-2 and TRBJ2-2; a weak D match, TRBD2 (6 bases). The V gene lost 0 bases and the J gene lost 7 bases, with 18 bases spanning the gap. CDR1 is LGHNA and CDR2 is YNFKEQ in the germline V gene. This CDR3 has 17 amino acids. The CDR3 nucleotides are TGTGCCAGCAGCCAAGAAGTTTCCCGGAGGGTCCTCGGGGAGCTGTTTTTT. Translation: CASSQEVSRRVLGELFF.

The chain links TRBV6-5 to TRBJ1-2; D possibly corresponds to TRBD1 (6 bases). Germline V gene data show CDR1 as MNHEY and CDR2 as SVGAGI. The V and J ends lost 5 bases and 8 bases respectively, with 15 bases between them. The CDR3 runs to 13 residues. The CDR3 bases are TGTGCCAGCAGTCATGGACAGTTTGGAGGCTACACCTTC. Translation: CASSHGQFGGYTF.

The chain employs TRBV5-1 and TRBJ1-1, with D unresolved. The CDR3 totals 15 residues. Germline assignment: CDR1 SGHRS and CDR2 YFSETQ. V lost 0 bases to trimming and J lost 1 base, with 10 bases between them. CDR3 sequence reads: CASSLEGAGNTEAFF. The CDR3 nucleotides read TGCGCCAGCAGCTTGGAGGGAGCGGGGAACACTGAAGCTTTCTTT.

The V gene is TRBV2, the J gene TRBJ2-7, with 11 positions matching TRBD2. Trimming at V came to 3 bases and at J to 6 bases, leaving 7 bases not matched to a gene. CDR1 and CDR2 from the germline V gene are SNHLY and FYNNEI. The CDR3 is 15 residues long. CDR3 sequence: CASSDLAGGGREQYF. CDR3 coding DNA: TGTGCCAGCAGTGACCTAGCGGGAGGAGGGCGCGAGCAGTACTTC.

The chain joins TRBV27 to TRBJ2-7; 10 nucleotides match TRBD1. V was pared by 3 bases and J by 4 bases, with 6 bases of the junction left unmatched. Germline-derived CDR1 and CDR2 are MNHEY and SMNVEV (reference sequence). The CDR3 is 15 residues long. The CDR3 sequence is CASSLGQGKSYEQYF. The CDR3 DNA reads TGTGCCAGCAGTTTGGGACAGGGGAAGTCTTACGAGCAGTACTTC.

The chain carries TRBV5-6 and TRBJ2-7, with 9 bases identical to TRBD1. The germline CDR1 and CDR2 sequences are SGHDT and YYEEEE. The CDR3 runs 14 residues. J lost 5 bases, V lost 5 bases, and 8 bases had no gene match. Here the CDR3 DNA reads TGTGCCAGCAGTTCCGGGACAGGGATGCACGAGCAGTACTTC. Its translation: CASSSGTGMHEQYF.

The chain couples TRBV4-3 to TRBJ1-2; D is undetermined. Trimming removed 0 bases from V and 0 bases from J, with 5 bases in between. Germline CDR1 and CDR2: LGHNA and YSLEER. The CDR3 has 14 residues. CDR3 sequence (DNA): TGCGCCAGCAGCCAAGACCTAGCTAACTATGGCTACACCTTC. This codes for CASSQDLANYGYTF.

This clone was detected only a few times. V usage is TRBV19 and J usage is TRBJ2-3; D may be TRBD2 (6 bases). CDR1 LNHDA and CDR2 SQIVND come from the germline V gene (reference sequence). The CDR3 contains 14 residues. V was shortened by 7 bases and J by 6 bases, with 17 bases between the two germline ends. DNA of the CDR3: TGTGCCAGTAACTATAAGGAGGGCCATGATACGCAGTATTTT. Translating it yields CASNYKEGHDTQYF.

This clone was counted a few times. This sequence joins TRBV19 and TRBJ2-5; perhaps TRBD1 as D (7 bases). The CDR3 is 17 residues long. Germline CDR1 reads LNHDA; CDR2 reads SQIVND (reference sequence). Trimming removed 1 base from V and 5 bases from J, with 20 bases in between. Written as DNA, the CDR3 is TGTGCCAGTAGTATAGCCCGACGGCAGGGGGGTTTTGAGACCCAGTACTTC. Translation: CASSIARRQGGFETQYF.

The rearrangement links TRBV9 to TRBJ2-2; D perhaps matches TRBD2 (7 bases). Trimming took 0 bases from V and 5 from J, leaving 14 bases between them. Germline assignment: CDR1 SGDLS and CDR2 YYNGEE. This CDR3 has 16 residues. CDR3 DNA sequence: TGTGCCAGCAGCGTAGATACCGGGGGGCTTACCGGGGAGCTGTTTTTT. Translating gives CASSVDTGGLTGELFF.

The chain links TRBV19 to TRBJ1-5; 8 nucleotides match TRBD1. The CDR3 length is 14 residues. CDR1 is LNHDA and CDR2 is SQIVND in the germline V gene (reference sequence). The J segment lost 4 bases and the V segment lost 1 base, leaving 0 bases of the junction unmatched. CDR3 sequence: CASSIGTGNQPQHF. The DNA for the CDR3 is TGTGCCAGTAGTATAGGGACAGGGAATCAGCCCCAGCATTTT.

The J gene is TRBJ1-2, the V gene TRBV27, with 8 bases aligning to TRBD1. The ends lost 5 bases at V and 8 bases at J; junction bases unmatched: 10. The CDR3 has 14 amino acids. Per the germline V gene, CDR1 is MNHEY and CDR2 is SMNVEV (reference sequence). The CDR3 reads CASSLRGQGGGYTF. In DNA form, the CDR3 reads TGTGCCAGCAGTCTCAGGGGGCAGGGGGGAGGCTACACCTTC.

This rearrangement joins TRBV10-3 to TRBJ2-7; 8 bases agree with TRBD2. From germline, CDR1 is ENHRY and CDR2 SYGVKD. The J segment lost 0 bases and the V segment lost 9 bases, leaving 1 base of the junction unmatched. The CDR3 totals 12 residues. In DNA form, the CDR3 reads TGTGCCATGGGACTAGGCTCCTACGAGCAGTACTTC. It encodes CAMGLGSYEQYF.

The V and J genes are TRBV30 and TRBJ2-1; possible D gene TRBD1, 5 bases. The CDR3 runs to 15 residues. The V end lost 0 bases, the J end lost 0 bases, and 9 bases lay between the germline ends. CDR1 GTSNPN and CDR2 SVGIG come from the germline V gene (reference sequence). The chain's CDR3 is CAWSVGASSYNEQFF. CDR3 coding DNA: TGTGCCTGGAGTGTTGGGGCGAGCTCCTACAATGAGCAGTTCTTC.

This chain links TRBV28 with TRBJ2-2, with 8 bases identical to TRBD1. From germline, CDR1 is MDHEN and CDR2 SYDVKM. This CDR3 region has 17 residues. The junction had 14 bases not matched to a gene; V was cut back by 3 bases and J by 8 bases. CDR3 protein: CASSFSRGQDRRGELFF. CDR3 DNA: TGTGCCAGCAGTTTCTCCCGGGGACAGGATAGAAGGGGGGAGCTGTTTTTT. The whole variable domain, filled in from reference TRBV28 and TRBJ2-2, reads DVKVTQSSRYLVKRTGEKVFLECVQDMDHENMFWYRQDPGLGLRLIYFSYDVKMKEKGDIPEGYSVSREKKERFSLILESASTNQTSMYLCASSFSRGQDRRGELFFGEGSRLTVL.

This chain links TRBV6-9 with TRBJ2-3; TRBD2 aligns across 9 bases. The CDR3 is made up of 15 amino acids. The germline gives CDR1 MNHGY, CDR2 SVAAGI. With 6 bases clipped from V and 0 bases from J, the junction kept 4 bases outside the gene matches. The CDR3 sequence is CASRGGLASTDTQYF. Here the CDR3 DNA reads TGTGCCAGCAGAGGAGGACTAGCGAGCACAGATACGCAGTATTTT.